These T cell receptor beta chains were read from a single sample in a study of T-cell memory formation after mild COVID-19. Each CDR3 protein is one row after TCRdb ran MiXCR on the 5' RACE reads. The sample lists roughly 80,000 distinct CDR3 sequences, approximately 14% seen once, with under 35% in the top ten. What was sequenced was PBMCs or a T cell subset sorted from them (not recorded which). Receptor source: an adult woman who had mild COVID-19 (a few samples of this study predate the infection). Cell type and time point are not known. Each CDR3 is given with its conserved first and last residue. The D gene is left open where the match is weak. Size tells how often a clone was seen (once, few, many) or the class of an expanded clone, and some rows leave it out.

clone size	D gene	CDR3 length	V gene	J gene	CDR3 protein	CDR3 DNA
many	NA	14	TRBV14	TRBJ2-1	CASSQRAMRGEQFF	TGTGCCAGCAGCCAGAGGGCGATGAGAGGTGAGCAGTTCTTC
NA	NA	14	TRBV2	TRBJ1-2	CASRMTSLIRGYTF	TGTGCCAGCAGGATGACATCGCTGATACGTGGCTACACCTTC
NA	NA	14	TRBV6-2/TRBV6-3	TRBJ2-5	CASTISRGQETQYF	TGTGCCAGCACAATAAGCAGAGGACAAGAGACCCAGTACTTC
few	NA	18	TRBV7-8	TRBJ2-1	CASSLAGGATNSYNEQFF	TGTGCCAGCAGCTTAGCTGGCGGGGCAACCAACTCCTACAATGAGCAGTTCTTC
few	TRBD2	18	TRBV7-2	TRBJ2-5	CASSLQPGLAEYQETQYF	TGTGCCAGCAGCTTGCAACCCGGACTAGCTGAGTACCAAGAGACCCAGTACTTC
NA	TRBD2	14	TRBV7-6	TRBJ2-7	CASSSRTSGVEQYF	TGTGCCAGCAGCTCCCGGACTAGCGGGGTCGAGCAGTACTTC
NA	TRBD2	15	TRBV20-1	TRBJ2-3	CSASFEREYADTQYF	TGCAGTGCTAGTTTCGAGCGGGAGTACGCAGATACGCAGTATTTT
once	NA	15	TRBV5-4	TRBJ2-1	CASSLWGLGGNEQFF	TGTGCCAGCAGCTTGTGGGGATTAGGTGGCAATGAGCAGTTCTTC
few	NA	14	TRBV4-1	TRBJ1-1	CASSQRTQSPEAFF	TGCGCCAGCAGCCAACGGACTCAGAGCCCTGAAGCTTTCTTT
NA	NA	13	TRBV24-1	TRBJ2-7	CATSDRIADEQYF	TGTGCCACCAGTGATAGGATCGCCGACGAGCAGTACTTC
few	TRBD1	15	TRBV7-9	TRBJ1-1	CASSPFTTGDTEAFF	TGTGCCAGCAGCCCTTTCACAACAGGGGACACTGAAGCTTTCTTT
few	TRBD1	13	TRBV30	TRBJ2-7	CAWSWDRASEQYF	TGTGCCTGGAGTTGGGACAGGGCCAGCGAGCAGTACTTC
many	TRBD1	17	TRBV4-3	TRBJ2-7	CASSQGDRQYGVYEQYF	TGCGCCAGCAGCCAAGGGGACAGGCAATACGGGGTCTACGAGCAGTACTTC
few	NA	15	TRBV9	TRBJ1-2	CASSGGLGARYGYTF	TGTGCCAGCAGCGGGGGGTTGGGGGCCCGCTATGGCTACACCTTC
NA	TRBD1	14	TRBV12-3/TRBV12-4	TRBJ2-1	CASSFRTGHNEQFF	TGTGCCAGCAGTTTCCGGACAGGACACAATGAGCAGTTCTTC
NA	NA	14	TRBV27	TRBJ1-1	CASSLQGVGTEAFF	TGTGCCAGCAGTCTCCAGGGAGTGGGGACTGAAGCTTTCTTT
NA	TRBD1	18	TRBV7-6	TRBJ1-2	CASSDRPGQGAGNYGYTF	TGTGCCAGCAGCGACCGCCCGGGACAGGGGGCTGGTAACTATGGCTACACCTTC
NA	NA	15	TRBV29-1	TRBJ2-2	CSVAESQTSTGELFF	TGCAGCGTTGCCGAGTCCCAAACTAGTACCGGGGAGCTGTTTTTT
NA	NA	15	TRBV9	TRBJ2-3	CASSGADSLLDTQYF	TGTGCCAGCAGCGGTGCGGACAGCCTCCTTGATACGCAGTATTTT
few	NA	14	TRBV13	TRBJ2-7	CASLTSLTRYEQYF	TGTGCCAGCCTAACCTCGCTTACGCGATACGAGCAGTACTTC
many	TRBD1	19	TRBV7-9	TRBJ2-7	CASSPYGQGYGFATYEQYF	TGTGCCAGCAGCCCCTATGGACAGGGTTATGGCTTCGCGACTTACGAGCAGTACTTC
few	TRBD2	15	TRBV29-1	TRBJ2-7	CSVRGLAGISYEQYF	TGCAGCGTTCGGGGACTAGCGGGAATCTCCTACGAGCAGTACTTC
few	TRBD2	17	TRBV4-3	TRBJ2-7	CASSQDTHPAGVGEQYF	TGCGCCAGCAGCCAAGATACCCACCCAGCGGGAGTGGGTGAGCAGTACTTC
NA	TRBD1	15	TRBV5-3	TRBJ2-2	CARSSFRGQAGELFF	TGTGCCAGAAGTTCATTCAGGGGGCAAGCCGGGGAGCTGTTTTTT
few	NA	12	TRBV29-1	TRBJ2-7	CSVEISAGEQYF	TGCAGCGTTGAAATAAGCGCTGGCGAGCAGTACTTC
NA	NA	13	TRBV27	TRBJ2-3	CASSPRQDGTQYF	TGTGCCAGCAGTCCGAGACAGGACGGTACGCAGTATTTT
few	NA	13	TRBV20-1	TRBJ1-1	CSARDYRRPEAFF	TGCAGTGCTAGAGATTATAGAAGGCCTGAAGCTTTCTTT
NA	TRBD1	16	TRBV5-1	TRBJ2-7	CASSLGRTGLSHEQYF	TGCGCCAGCAGCTTGGGGCGGACAGGGCTTTCCCACGAGCAGTACTTC
few	NA	13	TRBV11-2	TRBJ2-7	CASSVWGTYEQYF	TGTGCCAGCAGTGTGTGGGGAACATACGAGCAGTACTTC
many	TRBD2	15	TRBV5-5	TRBJ2-5	CASSFGLAGAETQYF	TGTGCCAGCAGCTTTGGACTAGCGGGGGCCGAGACCCAGTACTTC
NA	NA	14	TRBV4-2	TRBJ2-1	CASSQRTPYNEQFF	TGTGCCAGCAGCCAAAGGACACCCTACAATGAGCAGTTCTTC